This TCR beta chain was sequenced during a study of T-cell memory formation after mild COVID-19. Germline-derived CDR1 and CDR2 are SEHNR and FQNEAQ (reference sequence). The CDR3 spans 16 residues. V dropped 5 bases and J dropped 4 bases, with 17 bases sitting between them. TCRdb reprocessed the 5' RACE reads via MiXCR and lists one record per CDR3 protein. This table holds roughly 310,000 distinct CDR3 sequences, more than 15% found once. This clonotype turned up a few times. The chain carries TRBV7-9 and TRBJ2-2, with a possible D match to TRBD1 (5 bases). The origin of this receptor is a man aged 18 to 30 who had mild COVID-19 (a few samples of this study predate the infection). Cell type and time point are not known. The sample comprised PBMCs or a T cell subset sorted from them (not recorded which). Here the CDR3 reads CASSPHRGHSTGELFF. CDR3 bases: TGTGCCAGCAGCCCACACCGAGGACACTCCACCGGGGAGCTGTTTTTT. The whole variable domain, filled in from reference TRBV7-9 and TRBJ2-2, reads DTGVSQNPRHKITKRGQNVTFRCDPISEHNRLYWYRQTLGQGPEFLTYFQNEAQLEKSRLLSDRFSAERPKGSFSTLEIQRTEQGDSAMYLCASSPHRGHSTGELFFGEGSRLTVL.